This TCR beta chain is from a study of OX40 agonist ivuxolimab in advanced cancers. Study overall: The patients received ivuxolimab by intravenous route every 2 weeks at 0.01 to 10 mg/kg.

Looked up from germline, CDR1 is SGHVS and CDR2 is FNYEAQ. Trimming took 2 bases from V and 0 from J, leaving 19 bases between them. This CDR3 contains 18 residues. Sequenced by immunoSEQ multiplex PCR; TCRdb stores in-frame clones only, minus some. The sample records fewer than 120,000 clones, roughly nine tenths being singletons. General study results and limits: Clonal expansion from baseline to week 6 occurred in both CD4+ and CD8+ T cells. Low normalized T-cell clonal expansion was also seen in some nonresponders. Expanded clones belonging to CD8+ T cells outnumbered, on average, those of CD4+.

This clone turned up a few times. Its antigen remains unknown. This receptor was identified in an adult with an advanced solid tumor such as melanoma, head and neck, liver or kidney cancer. V is TRBV7-6 and J is TRBJ2-5; TRBD2 might be the D (5 bases). The sequenced sample was CD4+ or CD8+ T cells sorted from blood, obtained in a trial of the OX40 agonist ivuxolimab. The CDR3 DNA is TGTGCCAGCAGCTTACGGTCCCCAGAGGGCCTGTACCAAGAGACCCAGTACTTC. As protein: CASSLRSPEGLYQETQYF.